Below are 23 T cell receptor beta chains sequenced from a single sample in a study of control samples from healthy donors and cancer patients. Assay used: immunoSEQ multiplex PCR; TCRdb lists only in-frame clones, some missing. The data contain 68,000 or so clones, 65% to 85% of them singletons. The specimen sequenced was blood. The receptor source for this set is a man aged 60-69 years in good health.

V and J are TRBV6-5 and TRBJ1-1; 10 bases are a match to TRBD1. V was clipped by 7 bases and J by 5 bases; unmatched bases: 4. The V gene's germline CDR1 is MNHEY and CDR2 SVGAGI. The CDR3 is made up of 13 amino acids. In nucleotides, the CDR3 is TGTGCCAGCACATGGGACAGGGGAACTGAAGCTTTCTTT. It translates to CASTWDRGTEAFF.

The V gene is TRBV7-2, the J gene TRBJ2-2, with D possibly TRBD2 on 7 matching bases. V lost 0 bases to trimming and J lost 8 bases, with 10 bases between them. CDR1 and CDR2 from the germline V gene are SGHTA and FQGNSA. This CDR3 comprises 14 residues. In DNA, the CDR3 is TGTGCCAGCAGCTTAGCGGGGGGGCTGGGGGAGCTGTTTTTT. Translating gives CASSLAGGLGELFF. Combining the CDR3 with reference TRBV7-2 and TRBJ2-2 gives the whole variable domain GAGVSQSPSNKVTEKGKDVELRCDPISGHTALYWYRQSLGQGLEFLIYFQGNSAPDKSGLPSDRFSAERTGGSVSTLTIQRTQQEDSAVYLCASSLAGGLGELFFGEGSRLTVL.

This chain uses TRBV7-8 with TRBJ1-6, with 7 positions matching TRBD1. Looked up from germline, CDR1 is SGHVS and CDR2 is FQNEAQ. J gave up 8 bases and V 5 bases, and 3 bases lay outside the gene matches. The CDR3 is 13 amino acids. DNA of the CDR3: TGTGCCAGCAGCCCCAGGGGGGATTCACCCCTCCACTTT. This codes for CASSPRGDSPLHF.

This clone has just a few counts. The J gene is TRBJ2-1, the V gene TRBV6-5, with no clear D. The V and J ends lost 1 base and 0 bases respectively, with 7 bases between them. The CDR3 covers 15 residues. Germline V gene sequence: CDR1 MNHEY, CDR2 SVGAGI. The CDR3 region has the DNA TGTGCCAGCAGTTACTTTTCAGACTCCTACAATGAGCAGTTCTTC. Amino acid sequence: CASSYFSDSYNEQFF.

This chain uses TRBV10-2 with TRBJ2-7; 7 bases are shared with TRBD1. Germline CDR1 reads WSHSY; CDR2 reads SAAADI. The CDR3 has 14 amino acids. Unmatched junction bases numbered 4, after V lost 4 bases and J lost 1 base. DNA of the CDR3: TGCGCCAGCAGTGTGGCAGGGGGTTCCTACGAGCAGTACTTC. It codes for CASSVAGGSYEQYF.

This clone has a single count. The chain employs TRBV28 and TRBJ1-3, with D possibly matching TRBD1 (5 bases). The length of the CDR3 is 18 residues. The germline V and J ends were trimmed by 6 bases and 3 bases, with 24 bases remaining between them. Per the germline V gene, CDR1 is MDHEN and CDR2 is SYDVKM. The CDR3 loop is CASSHIAAGRAIGNTIYF. The CDR3 nucleotides read TGTGCCAGCAGCCACATCGCAGCGGGCAGGGCGATTGGAAACACCATATATTTT.

This clone has just one count. This CDR3 is CAISDLGTGGSPLHF. CDR3 in DNA: TGTGCCATCAGTGACCTTGGGACCGGCGGGTCACCCCTCCACTTT. The rearrangement joins TRBV10-3 to TRBJ1-6; maybe TRBD1 (5 bases). The V and J ends lost 3 bases and 10 bases respectively, with 16 bases between them. Germline values: CDR1 ENHRY, CDR2 SYGVKD. This CDR3 region has 15 residues.

The chain uses TRBV24-1 and TRBJ2-5, with a possible D match to TRBD1 (6 bases). Trimming pared 3 bases from V and 3 bases from J, leaving 13 bases between. Germline CDR1 KGHDR, CDR2 SFDVKD. This CDR3 region has 15 residues. CDR3 loop: CATSDKGQWEETQYF. The CDR3 DNA reads as TGTGCCACCAGTGATAAGGGACAATGGGAAGAGACCCAGTACTTC.

The table lists this clone with a count of one. The chain is built from TRBV19 and TRBJ2-1, with TRBD2 identical over 11 bases. Trimming removed 1 base from V and 2 bases from J; junction bases left unmatched: 7. The germline CDR1 and CDR2 sequences are LNHDA and SQIVND (reference sequence). CDR3 length: 18 residues. CDR3 DNA: TGTGCCAGTAGTATAGGGCTAGCGGGAGGCCGCACCTACAATGAGCAGTTCTTC. Amino acids: CASSIGLAGGRTYNEQFF.

The chain is built from TRBV19 and TRBJ2-1; perhaps TRBD2 as D (5 bases). The CDR3 is made up of 14 amino acids. V was shortened by 8 bases and J by 3 bases, with 14 bases between the two germline ends. Germline assignment: CDR1 LNHDA and CDR2 SQIVND (reference sequence). The CDR3 nucleotides read TGTGCCAGTGGCAGCGGCCGAGACTACAATGAGCAGTTCTTC. Translated, it gives CASGSGRDYNEQFF.

This clone was counted only a few times. The chain joins TRBV15 to TRBJ2-5, with TRBD1 matching over 9 bases. J was trimmed by 5 bases and V by 0 bases; bases with no gene match: 13. This CDR3 contains 18 residues. Germline V gene sequence: CDR1 LNHNV, CDR2 YYDKDF (reference sequence). The CDR3 sequence: CATSREQFTGGMRETQYF. As DNA, the CDR3 is TGTGCCACCAGCAGAGAGCAATTCACAGGGGGCATGAGGGAGACCCAGTACTTC.

The V and J genes are TRBV5-1 and TRBJ1-2; TRBD1 agrees at 8 bases. This CDR3 is 16 amino acids long. The V and J ends lost 3 bases and 8 bases, in that order; junction bases with no gene match: 15. Germline-derived CDR1 and CDR2 are SGHRS and YFSETQ. This CDR3 reads CASSSGGMTGVSGYTF. The DNA of the CDR3 is TGCGCCAGCAGCTCGGGGGGTATGACAGGGGTGAGCGGCTACACCTTC.

The V call is TRBV30, the J call TRBJ2-2, with D tentatively TRBD1 or TRBD2 (5 bases each). The CDR3 extends over 16 amino acids. Germline V CDR1 and CDR2: GTSNPN, SVGIG (reference sequence). Trimming took off 2 bases at V and 5 bases at J, with 18 bases between the two ends. CDR3 bases: TGTGCCTGGAGTTTAGTTGGGGGTGTGGGGACCGGGGAGCTGTTTTTT. Residues: CAWSLVGGVGTGELFF.

In its sample, this clone was seen a few times. The CDR3 DNA is TGTGCCAGCAGCTACGGGACAGGGGTGAGCTATGGCTACACCTTC. It translates to CASSYGTGVSYGYTF. V gene TRBV5-4 combines with J gene TRBJ1-2; 10 nucleotides align to TRBD1. Germline V CDR1 and CDR2: SGHNT, YYREEE (reference sequence). The CDR3 contains 15 residues. V lost 3 bases to trimming and J lost 4 bases; unmatched junction nucleotides: 6.

This clone is a singleton in its sample. J is TRBJ2-1 and V is TRBV6-1; D not certain. Germline CDR1 reads MNHNS; CDR2 reads SASEGT. The ends were cut back, 2 bases at V and 4 bases at J, with 6 bases in the middle. The CDR3 covers 13 residues. The chain's CDR3 is CASSESTYNEQFF. The CDR3 coding sequence is TGTGCCAGCAGTGAAAGTACTTACAATGAGCAGTTCTTC.

This clone has just a few counts. The genes are TRBV5-1 and TRBJ2-7; D not resolved. The germline V gene has CDR1 SGHRS and CDR2 YFSETQ. The V and J ends lost 4 bases and 2 bases respectively, with 16 bases between them. CDR3 length: 15 amino acids. The CDR3 DNA reads TGCGCCAGCAGCCGCGATTTAACGGTCACCTACGAGCAGTACTTC. It specifies CASSRDLTVTYEQYF.

The V and J genes are TRBV6-1 and TRBJ1-2, with no clear D. The germline V and J ends were trimmed by 3 bases and 2 bases, with 10 bases remaining between them. There are 14 residues in the CDR3. Germline values: CDR1 MNHNS, CDR2 SASEGT. The CDR3 nucleotides are TGTGCCAGCAGTGAGCTTCGGAGAAACTATGGCTACACCTTC. Its protein is CASSELRRNYGYTF.

This clone was counted a single time. The chain joins TRBV2 to TRBJ1-1, with 10 bases matching TRBD1. J gave up 5 bases and V 8 bases, and 17 bases lay outside the gene matches. The CDR3 loop spans 17 amino acids. Germline CDR1 SNHLY, CDR2 FYNNEI. The CDR3 DNA sequence: TGTGCCAGCCCGTCCCGGGACAGGGGACCGGGGGAGACTGAAGCTTTCTTT. This sequence encodes CASPSRDRGPGETEAFF.

Of note for this clone: A read error may produce the germline difference seen at one junction end. V gene TRBV7-2 combines with J gene TRBJ2-3; 8 nucleotides agree with TRBD2. The CDR3 is 14 amino acids. Germline CDR1 and CDR2: SGHTA and FQGNSA. This chain's CDR3 is CASSLERGLGRFFF. The CDR3 DNA reads as TGTGCCAGCAGCTTAGAAAGGGGACTAGGAAGGTTTTTTTTT.

This chain joins TRBV12-3 or TRBV12-4 and TRBJ2-1, with 7 bases fitting TRBD1. The J segment lost 15 bases and the V segment lost 3 bases, leaving 8 bases of the junction unmatched. The CDR3 is 12 amino acids. CDR3 sequence (DNA): TGTGCCAGCAGTTTTGAGGGGGCGAGCCGGTTCTTC. Its translation is CASSFEGASRFF.

CDR3 bases: TGTGCCTGGAGAGGGACAGGGGCCTACGAGCAGTACTTC. Protein: CAWRGTGAYEQYF. The rearrangement uses TRBV30 and TRBJ2-7; TRBD1 aligns across 10 bases. V was clipped by 3 bases and J by 2 bases; unmatched bases: 1. Germline-derived CDR1 and CDR2 are GTSNPN and SVGIG (reference sequence). There are 13 residues in the CDR3.

In this sample, this clone turned up many times. J is TRBJ2-7 and V is TRBV3-1 (or the pseudogene TRBV3-2), with TRBD2 identical over 12 bases. The CDR3 sequence is 16 residues long. The J segment lost 6 bases and the V segment lost 1 base, leaving 7 bases of the junction unmatched. CDR1 is LGHDT and CDR2 is YNNKEL in the germline V gene (reference sequence). CDR3: CASSQALGLAGSEQYF. CDR3 nucleotide sequence: TGTGCCAGCAGCCAAGCCCTGGGACTAGCGGGCTCCGAGCAGTACTTC.

This clone was observed a few times. The same CDR3 can be traced to other DNA sequences in this sample. The rearrangement links TRBV5-4 to TRBJ2-1, with 8 bases lining up with TRBD2. The CDR3 extends over 17 amino acids. The V gene's germline CDR1 is SGHNT and CDR2 YYREEE (reference sequence). V shed 0 bases and J 6 bases; nucleotides not matched to a gene: 11. The CDR3 bases are TGTGCCAGCAGCTTGGCCGGCGGGGGGTTTGGCCTCAATGAGCAGTTCTTC. The encoded protein is CASSLAGGGFGLNEQFF.